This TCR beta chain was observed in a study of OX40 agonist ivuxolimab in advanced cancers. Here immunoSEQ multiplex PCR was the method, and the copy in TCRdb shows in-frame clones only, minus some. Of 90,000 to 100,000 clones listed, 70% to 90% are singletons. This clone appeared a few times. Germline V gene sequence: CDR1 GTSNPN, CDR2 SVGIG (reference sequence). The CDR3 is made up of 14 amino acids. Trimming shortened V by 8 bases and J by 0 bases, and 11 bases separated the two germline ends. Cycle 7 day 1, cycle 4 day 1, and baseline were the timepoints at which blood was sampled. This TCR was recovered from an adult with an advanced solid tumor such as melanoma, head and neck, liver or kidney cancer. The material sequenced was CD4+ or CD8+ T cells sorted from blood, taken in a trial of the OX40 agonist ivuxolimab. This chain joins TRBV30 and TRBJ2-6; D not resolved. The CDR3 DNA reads TGTGCCAGTAACGGCCACTCTGGGGCCAACGTCCTGACTTTC. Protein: CASNGHSGANVLTF.